This T cell receptor (beta chain) comes out of a study of blood T cell repertoires in COVID-19 (dated by TCRdb to about 2020). Concerning the study at large: Collaborator samples came from the United States, Italy and Spain and covered acute and convalescent phases of COVID-19. The samples were drawn from two sources: the first 160 participants of the ongoing ImmuneRACE study, and 950 to 1,500 subjects contributed by 6 global collaborators. The sample metadata nearly always contained a de-identified subject ID, COVID-19 status, age in years and sex. Deeply sampled blood TCRbeta repertoires from subjects exposed to, actively infected with, or recovered from COVID-19 were included in the dataset. HLA class I and class II types, where available, came from metadata supplied by the sample provider rather than from assay-based typing. The prospective study material was composed of cDNA or gDNA derived from T cells, B-cell-depleted T cells, or PBMCs. A freely available public database, intended as a resource for researchers studying the immune response to SARS-CoV-2, is where the repertoires were released.

About this clone: The antigen it recognizes is unknown. Base qualities are not provided; no much larger clone lies one nucleotide away.

Each collaborating institution followed its own protocols to collect whole blood in K2EDTA tubes. For TCRbeta analysis, collaborators shipped samples in one of three forms: frozen whole blood, isolated PBMCs, or DNA extracted from either of those sample types. TCRbeta CDR3 regions were amplified from genomic DNA by means of the immunoSEQ Assay, a bias-controlled multiplex PCR. The authors' pipeline ran thus. Within the assay, amplification of reference gene primers was used to estimate how many nucleated cells each sample contained. To quantify the absolute abundance of each unique TCRbeta CDR3 rearrangement, sequence reads were collapsed and filtered. For each sample, productive Simpson clonality was calculated by taking the square root of Simpson's diversity index across productive rearrangements. TCRdb's version of the immuneACCESS table is confined to in-frame rearrangements and falls short of the full clone set. An unresolved V gene accounts for under half of the shortfall where checked; the remainder is of unknown origin. That table furnishes V, J and clone size, whereas the DNA furnished D and trimming. Recorded for this sample are 100,000 to 150,000 clones; roughly 90% of them occurred a single time. The top ten clones comprise roughly 8.2% of the sample.

Points the paper makes about the study in general: The quantity of clinical and demographic metadata differed by source and by participant and was supplied without curation.

The CDR3 holds 12 amino acids from the cysteine to the phenylalanine. Here the CDR3 DNA is all that survives: 36 bases in frame from base 1. CDR1 and CDR2 are drawn from the germline V gene (reference sequence): LGHDT, YNNKEL. Deletion took 4 bases off V and 6 bases off J, with a span of 9 bases between the germline ends. The rearrangement joined TRBV3-1 (or the pseudogene TRBV3-2) to TRBJ1-2, with a weak D call of TRBD1 (5 bases match). This clonotype originated in a human donor in a cohort sampled during active COVID-19. The sample comprised peripheral blood. The DNA sequence is as follows: TGTGCCAGCAGCCCCCCAGGGAATGGCTACACCTTC. It specifies CASSPPGNGYTF.